The rows below give T cell receptor beta chains drawn from one sample of a study of cytotoxic CD8 clonotypes in ibrutinib-treated CLL. Method: immunoSEQ multiplex PCR; TCRdb's copy keeps in-frame clones and lacks some. The table records some 300,000 clones, more than 65% of them present only once. This sample comprised PBMCs, obtained before ibrutinib treatment. These receptors were taken from a human donor with chronic lymphocytic leukemia. CDR3s include the opening cysteine and the closing phenylalanine or tryptophan. Fields, in order: CDR3 DNA, CDR3 protein, J gene, V gene, clone size, D gene. A D gene is named only where the DNA matches it firmly. The size entry is marked missing in some rows and otherwise reads once, few, many or a size class.

TGTGCCATCAGTGAACGGACAGGGAACACTGAAGCTTTCTTT,CAISERTGNTEAFF,TRBJ1-1,TRBV10-3,-,TRBD1
TGTGCCTGGAACAGCGGGATTATTGAGCAGTTCTTC,CAWNSGIIEQFF,TRBJ2-1,TRBV30,few,TRBD2
TGTGCCAGCTCACCCGACAGGACACGGAATGGCTACACCTTC,CASSPDRTRNGYTF,TRBJ1-2,TRBV18,-,-
TGTGCCAGCAGCTTAGGTGGGCGCTCCTACAATGAGCAGTTCTTC,CASSLGGRSYNEQFF,TRBJ2-1,TRBV7-8,-,-
TGTGCCAGCAGTGATCCATGGGACAGTTACTCCTACAATGAGCAGTTCTTC,CASSDPWDSYSYNEQFF,TRBJ2-1,TRBV6-1,-,TRBD1
TGTGCCAGCAGTCCTGGCGGGAGCTCCTACAATGAGCAGTTCTTC,CASSPGGSSYNEQFF,TRBJ2-1,TRBV27,-,TRBD2
TGTGCCAGCAGTACAGCTAACTATGGCTACACCTTC,CASSTANYGYTF,TRBJ1-2,TRBV6-6,-,-
TGTGCCGTCATACAGGGGGCCGATGAAAAACTGTTTTTT,CAVIQGADEKLFF,TRBJ1-4,TRBV2,-,TRBD1
TGCAGCGTTGGTGCTAGCGGGAGGGTTTCGGATACGCAGTATTTT,CSVGASGRVSDTQYF,TRBJ2-3,TRBV29-1,-,TRBD2
TGTGCCAGCTCCCCCAGGGGGACAGGCTCCTACAATGAGCAGTTCTTC,CASSPRGTGSYNEQFF,TRBJ2-1,TRBV18,-,TRBD1
TGTGCCAGCAGCTCCTCTTTTCGGGGGCTCAGCTATGGCTACACCTTC,CASSSSFRGLSYGYTF,TRBJ1-2,TRBV11-2,-,-
TGTGCCAGCAGCCAAACTAGTAACATCGCAAGCTGGTTCTTC,CASSQTSNIASWFF,TRBJ2-1,TRBV7-9,-,-
TGTGCCAGCAGTGAGATACCCATTACCTACAATGAGCAGTTCTTC,CASSEIPITYNEQFF,TRBJ2-1,TRBV6-1,-,-
TGTGCCAGCAGCCCGTTAGGTTTCTCCACAGATACGCAGTATTTT,CASSPLGFSTDTQYF,TRBJ2-3,TRBV6-5,-,-
TGTGCCAGCAGCTCCCGGGACAGAGATTATAGCAATCAGCCCCAGCATTTT,CASSSRDRDYSNQPQHF,TRBJ1-5,TRBV28,once,TRBD1
TGTGCCAGCAGTGAAGCCGCCTTAGCGTGGGAGCAGTACTTC,CASSEAALAWEQYF,TRBJ2-7,TRBV6-1,-,-
TGTGCCAGCAGCTTACCTGACAGCTACGAGCAGTACTTC,CASSLPDSYEQYF,TRBJ2-7,TRBV5-4,-,-
TGTGCCAGTAGTACACAGGGGGCCGGGACCACCGGGGAGCTGTTTTTT,CASSTQGAGTTGELFF,TRBJ2-2,TRBV19,-,TRBD1
TGTGCTAGTGGTTTGTACGGGACAGGGAACTACGAGCAGTACTTC,CASGLYGTGNYEQYF,TRBJ2-7,TRBV12-5,-,TRBD1
TGTGCCAGCAGCTTAAGTATGCAGGGGTTAGATACGCAGTATTTT,CASSLSMQGLDTQYF,TRBJ2-3,TRBV7-2,once,-